This entry features one TCR beta chain sequence. The sample originates from a study of blood T cell repertoires in COVID-19. Whole-study context: Sites in the United States, Italy and Spain provided acute and convalescent COVID-19 samples. Nucleic acid was either cDNA or gDNA, and it came from T cells, B-cell-depleted T cells, or PBMCs.

Source study methods: Reference gene primer amplification gave nucleated cell count estimates. Sequencing was performed with immunoSEQ multiplex PCR; in TCRdb, only in-frame clones are kept and a portion is missing. V and J calls and clone size are copied from that table; D and trimming were computed from the DNA. The table records tens of thousands of clones, about 80% of them present only once. Sequencing was performed on peripheral blood. This receptor was taken from a human donor with acute or convalescent COVID-19. The donor label of this sample is uncertain.

As DNA, the CDR3 is TGTGCCAGCAGCCAAAGGGGACTAGCGGTATCCTACAATGAGCAGTTCTTC. Protein: CASSQRGLAVSYNEQFF. V usage is TRBV27 and J usage is TRBJ2-1; 11 nucleotides line up with TRBD2. CDR1 is MNHEY and CDR2 is SMNVEV in the germline V gene (reference sequence). Trimming took 6 bases from V and 1 from J; bases not matched to a gene: 8. The CDR3 extends over 17 amino acids.